The 25 T cell receptor beta chains presented below share a single source sample, sequenced in a study of T cell responses to AZD1222 COVID-19 vaccine. TCRdb's copy holds only in-frame clones and misses some; the assay was immunoSEQ multiplex PCR. The sample shows about 73,000 clones, 75% to 90% of them seen only once. The starting material was peripheral blood, obtained 28 days after the second AZD1222 dose. The source of these receptors is an adult who received the AZD1222 COVID-19 vaccine.

The gene calls are TRBV9 and TRBJ2-1; D is undetermined. V was trimmed by 2 bases and J by 1 base, leaving 7 bases between them. The CDR3 has 14 amino acids. CDR1 and CDR2 (germline): SGDLS, YYNGEE. The CDR3 DNA is TGTGCCAGCAGCGTGCAGGTTTCCTACAATGAGCAGTTCTTC. It translates to CASSVQVSYNEQFF.

V is TRBV18 and J is TRBJ1-6; 8 positions agree with TRBD1. Germline CDR1 is KGHSH and CDR2 is LQKENI. The CDR3 extends over 17 amino acids. V trimming: 3 bases; J trimming: 0 bases; junction bases outside the gene matches: 4. The CDR3 DNA reads as TGTGCCAGCTCACCGAGGACAGGGAGCTCCTATAATTCACCCCTCCACTTT. This codes for CASSPRTGSSYNSPLHF.

J is TRBJ2-3 and V is TRBV3-1 (or the pseudogene TRBV3-2), with D perhaps TRBD2 (6 bases). The V end lost 5 bases, the J end lost 2 bases, and 11 bases lay between the germline ends. In germline, CDR1 is LGHDT, CDR2 YNNKEL (reference sequence). This CDR3 has 14 residues. DNA of the CDR3: TGTGCCAGCAGCTTTAGCGGAAACACAGATACGCAGTATTTT. Its protein product is CASSFSGNTDTQYF.

This chain's CDR3 is CAITSGQSTDTQYF. For the CDR3, the DNA is TGTGCCATCACCTCGGGACAAAGCACAGATACGCAGTATTTT. The rearrangement joins TRBV10-3 to TRBJ2-3, with D perhaps matching TRBD1 (6 bases). Germline V lookup: CDR1 ENHRY, CDR2 SYGVKD. V shed 7 bases and J shed 0 bases, with 11 bases lying between them. The CDR3 is 14 residues long.

The chain links TRBV28 to TRBJ2-7, with a weak D call TRBD1 (5 bases). V was clipped by 7 bases and J by 6 bases, with 16 bases between them. CDR1 and CDR2 from the germline V gene are MDHEN and SYDVKM. The CDR3 spans 13 residues. CDR3 protein: CASTPGLRGEQYF. CDR3 coding DNA: TGTGCCAGCACTCCCGGGCTAAGGGGCGAGCAGTACTTC. Together with reference TRBV28 and TRBJ2-7, the CDR3 gives the full variable domain: DVKVTQSSRYLVKRTGEKVFLECVQDMDHENMFWYRQDPGLGLRLIYFSYDVKMKEKGDIPEGYSVSREKKERFSLILESASTNQTSMYLCASTPGLRGEQYFGPGTRLTVT.

The chain employs TRBV9 and TRBJ2-1, with D perhaps assigned TRBD1 or TRBD2 (5 bases each). This CDR3 comprises 11 residues. Germline CDR1 and CDR2: SGDLS and YYNGEE. Trimming removed 2 bases at V and 8 bases at J, with 5 bases between. The DNA for the CDR3 is TGTGCCAGCAGCGTGGGGGATGAGCAGTTCTTC. Encoded protein: CASSVGDEQFF.

V usage is TRBV21-1 and J usage is TRBJ1-5; the D call TRBD1 from the table was never checked on the DNA. TRBV21-1 is flagged as a pseudogene. This CDR3 region has 19 residues. The CDR3 sequence is CASSKRRGIGGCEGQPQHF. For the CDR3, the DNA is TGTGCCAGCAGCAAAAGGAGAGGGATAGGGGGCTGTGAGGGACAGCCCCAGCATTTT.

The V call is TRBV5-1, the J call TRBJ1-1; 8 bases are a match to TRBD1. After removal of 3 bases from V and 4 bases from J, the junction contained 11 bases not matched to a gene. This CDR3 has 16 amino acids. Germline CDR1 and CDR2: SGHRS and YFSETQ. The CDR3 region is CASSSSPGQAGTEAFF. CDR3 bases: TGCGCCAGCAGCTCCTCTCCGGGACAGGCGGGCACTGAAGCTTTCTTT.

V gene TRBV28 combines with J gene TRBJ2-5; possibly TRBD1 or TRBD2 for D (6 bases each). Trimming left V 6 bases short and J 4 bases short, with 18 bases between. The V gene's germline CDR1 is MDHEN and CDR2 SYDVKM. This CDR3 contains 15 residues. This CDR3 is CASRPGRGERETQYF. The CDR3 nucleotides are TGTGCCAGCAGACCCGGTAGGGGGGAGAGAGAGACCCAGTACTTC.

This clone was counted only a few times. The J gene is TRBJ1-4, the V gene TRBV27; D is uncertain. CDR1 and CDR2 from the germline V gene are MNHEY and SMNVEV (reference sequence). V was pared by 4 bases and J by 7 bases, with 4 bases between. This CDR3 comprises 11 residues. CDR3 sequence: CASSSGEKLFF. CDR3 DNA: TGTGCCAGCAGTTCCGGTGAAAAACTGTTTTTT.

V and J are TRBV27 and TRBJ2-7, with 9 bases identical to TRBD1. This CDR3 has 15 residues. V lost 5 bases and J lost 4; bases outside the gene matches: 9. CDR1 is MNHEY, CDR2 SMNVEV, per germline (reference sequence). This CDR3 is CASSQRDRVGYEQYF. The CDR3 bases are TGTGCCAGCAGTCAAAGGGACAGGGTGGGGTACGAGCAGTACTTC.

V usage is TRBV25-1 and J usage is TRBJ2-7; tentative D call: TRBD2 (6 bases). The CDR3 loop spans 12 amino acids. With 2 bases removed from V and 6 bases from J, the gap between germline ends came to 8 bases. The germline gives CDR1 MGHDK, CDR2 SYGVNS. CDR3 residues: CASSEVGGEQYF. In DNA form, the CDR3 reads TGTGCCAGCAGTGAAGTCGGGGGCGAGCAGTACTTC.

The chain has TRBV30 and TRBJ1-3, with D unresolved. The CDR3 loop spans 16 amino acids. Germline CDR1 is GTSNPN and CDR2 is SVGIG (reference sequence). V lost 4 bases to trimming and J lost 0 bases, with 16 bases between them. The CDR3 region has the DNA TGTGCCTGGACTGGTCCGAGGTTCCGCTCTGGAAACACCATATATTTT. This gives the protein CAWTGPRFRSGNTIYF.

This chain connects TRBV29-1 to TRBJ2-7; weak D call: TRBD2 (7 bases). There are 17 residues in the CDR3. From germline, CDR1 is SQVTM and CDR2 ANQGSEA. Trimming stripped 0 bases from V and 2 bases from J, with 20 bases between. DNA for the CDR3: TGCAGCGTTGAAGATACCCCAGGGGAGCGGGGCACCTACGAGCAGTACTTC. Residues: CSVEDTPGERGTYEQYF.

V gene TRBV7-9 combines with J gene TRBJ1-6, with 7 nucleotides matching TRBD1. The CDR3 consists of 15 residues. V lost 5 bases, J lost 6 bases, and 7 bases stayed unmatched. The germline gives CDR1 SEHNR, CDR2 FQNEAQ (reference sequence). CDR3 region: CASSPLDRSNSPLHF. The CDR3 DNA reads as TGTGCCAGCAGCCCCTTGGACAGGTCTAATTCACCCCTCCACTTT.

This clone was observed a handful of times. The CDR3 is CASSTATYYGYTF. The DNA for the CDR3 is TGTGCCAGCAGTACCGCCACCTACTATGGCTACACCTTC. The J gene is TRBJ1-2, the V gene TRBV28, with no clear D. Between the trimmed V and J ends, which lost 5 bases and 3 bases, there was a span of 10 bases. The CDR3 length is 13 residues. Germline CDR1 is MDHEN and CDR2 is SYDVKM.

The chain carries TRBV4-1 and TRBJ2-5; no definite D call. The CDR3 runs to 15 residues. Germline V lookup: CDR1 MGHRA, CDR2 YSYEKL. Trimming took 0 bases from V and 3 from J, leaving 11 bases between them. The CDR3 nucleotides are TGCGCCAGCAGCCAAGACCCTAGTAGGGAAGAGACCCAGTACTTC. Translating it yields CASSQDPSREETQYF.

Concerning this clone: Other nucleotide sequences in the sample specify the same CDR3. The chain links TRBV18 to TRBJ1-6, with a weak D call TRBD1 (5 bases). The CDR3 length is 13 residues. Trimming pared 3 bases from V and 7 bases from J, leaving 7 bases between. Germline-derived CDR1 and CDR2 are KGHSH and LQKENI. CDR3 residues: CASSPGANSPLHF. CDR3 sequence (DNA): TGTGCCAGCTCACCCGGGGCAAATTCACCCCTCCACTTT.

This rearrangement joins TRBV4-1 to TRBJ1-1; 7 positions match TRBD1. CDR1 MGHRA and CDR2 YSYEKL come from the germline V gene. This CDR3 has 14 residues. Trimming removed 2 bases from V and 4 bases from J; junction bases left unmatched: 4. DNA for the CDR3: TGCGCCAGCAGCCAAATCAGGGGGGGCACTGAAGCTTTCTTT. Residues: CASSQIRGGTEAFF.

CDR3 region: CASSLTQANSPLHF. CDR3 DNA sequence: TGTGCCAGCAGCTTAACGCAGGCTAATTCACCCCTCCACTTT. The chain couples TRBV7-2 to TRBJ1-6; D unclear. Germline V lookup: CDR1 SGHTA, CDR2 FQGNSA. Trimming cost V 2 bases and J 6 bases, with 8 bases left between them. This CDR3 has 14 residues.

The V and J genes are TRBV28 and TRBJ1-1; the D is unclear. The CDR3 runs 12 residues. V lost 5 bases, J lost 7 bases, and 11 bases lay in between. From germline, CDR1 is MDHEN and CDR2 SYDVKM. CDR3 nucleotides: TGTGCCAGCAGTACCCGAGGGTATGAAGCTTTCTTT. It encodes CASSTRGYEAFF.

This sequence joins TRBV19 and TRBJ1-5, with TRBD1 matching 9 bases. Germline CDR1 reads LNHDA; CDR2 reads SQIVND (reference sequence). This CDR3 comprises 14 residues. V dropped 3 bases and J dropped 4; count of bases not matched to a gene: 1. The CDR3 DNA follows: TGTGCCAGTAGTATCGGGACAGGGAATCAGCCCCAGCATTTT. Translation: CASSIGTGNQPQHF.

The chain joins TRBV5-4 to TRBJ2-5; weak D call: TRBD2 (6 bases). Per germline, CDR1 SGHNT and CDR2 YYREEE (reference sequence). The ends were cut back, 7 bases at V and 2 bases at J, with 15 bases in the middle. The CDR3 covers 14 residues. The CDR3 loop is CASLRRGTQETQYF. The CDR3 DNA sequence: TGTGCCAGCCTCAGGAGGGGTACGCAAGAGACCCAGTACTTC.

This clone was counted once. The rearrangement joins TRBV19 to TRBJ1-1; D perhaps matches TRBD1 (5 bases). Trimming removed 3 bases from V and 2 bases from J, with 7 bases in between. This CDR3 region has 13 residues. The germline V gene encodes CDR1 LNHDA and CDR2 SQIVND (reference sequence). The CDR3 protein is CASSIQGNTEAFF. The CDR3, as DNA: TGTGCCAGTAGTATCCAGGGCAACACTGAAGCTTTCTTT. The full variable domain, in which reference TRBV19 and TRBJ1-1 provide the parts outside the CDR3, is DGGITQSPKYLFRKEGQNVTLSCEQNLNHDAMYWYRQDPGQGLRLIYYSQIVNDFQKGDIAEGYSVSREKKESFPLTVTSAQKNPTAFYLCASSIQGNTEAFFGQGTRLTVV.

This chain joins TRBV3-1 (or the pseudogene TRBV3-2) and TRBJ1-3, with D unclear. The CDR3 is made up of 14 amino acids. Trimming left V 4 bases short and J 0 bases short, with 7 bases between. CDR1 LGHDT and CDR2 YNNKEL come from the germline V gene (reference sequence). The CDR3 protein is CASSPLPSGNTIYF. In nucleotides, the CDR3 is TGTGCCAGCAGCCCCCTCCCCTCTGGAAACACCATATATTTT.